Judged by abundance, the clone carrying this T cell receptor beta chain is large. TRBV12-4/TRBJ1-2 clonotypes were amplified with adaptor-ligated barcode primers. TCRdb re-called the multiplex PCR reads through MiXCR, storing one row per CDR3 protein. The sample shows about 220 distinct CDR3 sequences, about 8.4% of them seen only once. The CDR3 is made up of 14 amino acids. Trimming pared 1 base from V and 4 bases from J, leaving 10 bases between. This chain joins TRBV12-3 or TRBV12-4 and TRBJ1-2; D unclear. The TCR sequence derives from a female donor with breast cancer. Sequencing input: memory CD4+ T cells sorted from blood. Documented subset: memory CD4+ T cells, CD4+CD45RO+CD25-. This CDR3 reads CASSLGGIGYGYTF. For the CDR3, the DNA is TGTGCCAGCAGTTTAGGAGGGATCGGCTATGGCTACACCTTC.